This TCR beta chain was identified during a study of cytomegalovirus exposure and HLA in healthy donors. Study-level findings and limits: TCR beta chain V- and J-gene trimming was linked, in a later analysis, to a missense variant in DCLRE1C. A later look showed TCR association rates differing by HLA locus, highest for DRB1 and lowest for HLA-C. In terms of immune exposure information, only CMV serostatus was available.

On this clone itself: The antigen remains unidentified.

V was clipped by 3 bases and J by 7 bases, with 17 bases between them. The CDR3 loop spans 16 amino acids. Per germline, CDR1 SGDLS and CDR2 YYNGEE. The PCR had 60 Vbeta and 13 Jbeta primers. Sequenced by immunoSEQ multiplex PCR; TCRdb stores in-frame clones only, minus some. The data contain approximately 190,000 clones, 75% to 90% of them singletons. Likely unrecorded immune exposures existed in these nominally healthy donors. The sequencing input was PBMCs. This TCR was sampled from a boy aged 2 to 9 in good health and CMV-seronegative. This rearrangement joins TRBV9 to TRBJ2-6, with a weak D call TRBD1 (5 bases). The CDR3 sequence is CASSERDSSFANVLTF. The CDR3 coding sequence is TGTGCCAGCAGCGAGCGCGACAGCTCCTTCGCCAACGTCCTGACTTTC. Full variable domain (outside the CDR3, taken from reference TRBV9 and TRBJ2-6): DSGVTQTPKHLITATGQRVTLRCSPRSGDLSVYWYQQSLDQGLQFLIQYYNGEERAKGNILERFSAQQFPDLHSELNLSSLELGDSALYFCASSERDSSFANVLTFGAGSRLTVL.